These 25 T cell receptor beta chains came from one sample sequenced in a study of PD-1 and CTLA-4 blockade in melanoma. Sequencing was performed with immunoSEQ multiplex PCR; in TCRdb, only in-frame clones are kept and a portion is missing. The sample consists of tens of thousands of clones, 88% of them appearing once. Sequenced material: CD8+ T cells from peripheral blood, taken from a patient given anti-PD-1 treatment. These TCRs come from a human donor with melanoma.

This chain joins TRBV11-2 and TRBJ2-1, with 9 bases fitting TRBD2. The germline CDR1 and CDR2 sequences are SGHAT and FQNNGV. The CDR3 is 14 amino acids. The junction had 4 bases not matched to a gene; V was cut back by 1 base and J by 9 bases. In DNA form, the CDR3 reads TGTGCCAGCAGCTTAGTGGGGACTAGCTTTGAGCAGTTCTTC. This codes for CASSLVGTSFEQFF.

The chain is built from TRBV4-2 and TRBJ2-7; 7 nucleotides match TRBD2. Germline CDR1 and CDR2: LGHNA and YNFKEQ. CDR3 size: 13 residues. The ends lost 4 bases at V and 6 bases at J; junction bases unmatched: 6. The CDR3 region is CASSPRDYGEQYF. The CDR3 DNA is TGTGCCAGCAGCCCCCGGGACTACGGCGAGCAGTACTTC.

J is TRBJ1-1 and V is TRBV30; D may be TRBD1 (5 bases). Germline CDR1 GTSNPN, CDR2 SVGIG (reference sequence). With 0 bases removed from V and 3 bases from J, the gap between germline ends came to 11 bases. This CDR3 contains 14 residues. The CDR3 coding sequence is TGTGCCTGGAGTGTAGGGGCGGGGGACACTGAAGCTTTCTTT. Translation gives CAWSVGAGDTEAFF.

The rearrangement uses TRBV12-3 or TRBV12-4 and TRBJ2-7; no clear D. CDR3 length equals 13 residues. V lost 1 base and J lost 0, with 4 bases in between. The CDR3 loop reads CASSLGASYEQYF. CDR3 in DNA: TGTGCCAGCAGTTTAGGCGCCTCCTACGAGCAGTACTTC.

As to this clone: At the DNA level, this CDR3 is encoded by other sequences in the same sample as well. The gene calls are TRBV3-1 (or the pseudogene TRBV3-2) and TRBJ2-5; D is ambiguous. CDR3 length: 15 amino acids. Germline CDR1 is LGHDT and CDR2 is YNNKEL (reference sequence). V was trimmed by 0 bases and J by 5 bases, leaving 13 bases between them. The CDR3 DNA follows: TGTGCCAGCAGCCAAGACTCCGCCCTCCGGGAGACCCAGTACTTC. Protein: CASSQDSALRETQYF.

V usage is TRBV24-1 and J usage is TRBJ2-1, with 12 bases fitting TRBD2. CDR1 is KGHDR, CDR2 SFDVKD, per germline. The CDR3 runs to 17 residues. Unmatched junction bases numbered 3, after V lost 4 bases and J lost 0 bases. The CDR3: CATSELAGGSSYNEQFF. The DNA of the CDR3 is TGTGCCACCAGTGAGCTAGCGGGGGGGAGCTCCTACAATGAGCAGTTCTTC.

The chain links TRBV7-9 to TRBJ2-2; weak D call: TRBD1 (7 bases). Between the trimmed V and J ends, which lost 8 bases and 2 bases, there was a span of 12 bases. This CDR3 is built from 14 residues. CDR1 and CDR2 (germline): SEHNR, FQNEAQ (reference sequence). For the CDR3, the DNA is TGTGCCAGCTCCGGAGGGGGCAACACCGGGGAGCTGTTTTTT. It encodes CASSGGGNTGELFF.

The CDR3 spells CASWDGNQPQHF. The CDR3 bases are TGTGCCAGCTGGGATGGCAATCAGCCCCAGCATTTT. V is TRBV12-3 or TRBV12-4 and J is TRBJ1-5; D not resolved. The germline V and J ends were trimmed by 8 bases and 2 bases, with 7 bases remaining between them. The CDR3 contains 12 residues.

This clone has more than one count but fewer than ten. V usage is TRBV15 and J usage is TRBJ1-1; 7 bases are a match to TRBD1. V shed 3 bases and J 6 bases; nucleotides not matched to a gene: 7. The germline CDR1 and CDR2 sequences are LNHNV and YYDKDF (reference sequence). The CDR3 totals 14 residues. As DNA, the CDR3 is TGTGCCACCAGCAGTCATCGACAGGGCGCTGAAGCTTTCTTT. Translating gives CATSSHRQGAEAFF.

This clone was recorded only once. This chain joins TRBV28 and TRBJ2-5, with 8 bases identical to TRBD1. The length of the CDR3 is 16 residues. The junction had 11 bases not matched to a gene; V was cut back by 6 bases and J by 2 bases. Germline CDR1 and CDR2: MDHEN and SYDVKM. CDR3 sequence: CASSPRDRREQETQYF. CDR3 in DNA: TGTGCCAGCAGCCCAAGGGACAGGAGGGAACAAGAGACCCAGTACTTC.

The chain uses TRBV5-1 and TRBJ1-1, with D uncertain. The CDR3 contains 14 residues. Germline CDR1 SGHRS, CDR2 YFSETQ. The V gene lost 4 bases and the J gene lost 5 bases, with 15 bases spanning the gap. CDR3 sequence: CASSPGMYGTEAFF. The CDR3 nucleotides read TGCGCCAGCAGCCCCGGGATGTATGGGACTGAAGCTTTCTTT. The variable domain in full, with the rest retrieved from reference TRBV5-1 and TRBJ1-1, is KAGVTQTPRYLIKTRGQQVTLSCSPISGHRSVSWYQQTPGQGLQFLFEYFSETQRNKGNFPGRFSGRQFSNSRSEMNVSTLELGDSALYLCASSPGMYGTEAFFGQGTRLTVV.

The chain employs TRBV5-5 and TRBJ1-2, with 7 bases fitting TRBD1. CDR1 and CDR2 from the germline V gene are SGHKS and YYEKEE (reference sequence). The CDR3 has 16 amino acids. J lost 8 bases, V lost 5 bases, and 18 bases had no gene match. The CDR3 DNA sequence: TGTGCCAGCAGTTTGACACGACAGGGCGGTCCGGAAGGCTACACCTTC. It is translated as CASSLTRQGGPEGYTF.

This clone came up once. The chain combines TRBV27 with TRBJ1-5; a possible D gene is TRBD1 (5 bases). Trimming took off 2 bases at V and 7 bases at J, with 12 bases between the two ends. There are 14 residues in the CDR3. The germline V gene has CDR1 MNHEY and CDR2 SMNVEV (reference sequence). CDR3 region: CASSLDTSGQPQHF. DNA for the CDR3: TGTGCCAGCAGTTTAGACACCTCAGGGCAGCCCCAGCATTTT.

The chain couples TRBV7-6 to TRBJ2-2; TRBD2 matches at 10 bases. This CDR3 is built from 16 residues. V shed 1 base and J 5 bases; nucleotides not matched to a gene: 4. Germline loops: CDR1 SGHVS, CDR2 FNYEAQ. The CDR3 DNA reads as TGTGCCAGCAGCTTAGATCCTAGCGGGGGTACCGGGGAGCTGTTTTTT. Amino acids: CASSLDPSGGTGELFF.

The chain uses TRBV19 and TRBJ1-1; 7 bases are a match to TRBD1. This CDR3 has 16 residues. Germline CDR1 LNHDA, CDR2 SQIVND (reference sequence). The V gene end was trimmed by 5 bases and the J gene end by 5 bases; junction bases not matched to a gene: 14. The CDR3 DNA sequence: TGTGCCAGTAGTCTCCAGACAGGGTTGCGGCAGACTGAAGCTTTCTTT. Amino acids: CASSLQTGLRQTEAFF.

In nucleotides, the CDR3 is TGCGCCAGCAGCCAGGATTCACGGGTCACTGAAGCTTTCTTT. It codes for CASSQDSRVTEAFF. This rearrangement joins TRBV4-3 to TRBJ1-1; unclear D gene. This CDR3 has 14 residues. CDR1 is LGHNA, CDR2 YSLEER, per germline. Between the trimmed V and J ends, which lost 3 bases and 4 bases, there was a span of 12 bases.

The chain carries TRBV21-1 and TRBJ1-4; TRBD1 reflects the table's D call only, with no check against the DNA. TRBV21-1 counts as a pseudogene. This CDR3 has 16 residues. This CDR3 is CASIVNTGILSEKLFF. CDR3 in DNA: TGTGCCAGCATCGTAAATACAGGGATCCTTTCTGAAAAACTGTTTTTT.

The V and J genes are TRBV7-9 and TRBJ2-7, with unresolved D. CDR3 length: 14 amino acids. Germline CDR1 SEHNR, CDR2 FQNEAQ (reference sequence). Trimming pared 4 bases from V and 3 bases from J, leaving 13 bases between. The CDR3 coding sequence is TGTGCCAGCAGCTCCCCAGCGCCCCACTACGAGCAGTACTTC. It translates to CASSSPAPHYEQYF.

The chain is built from TRBV4-1 and TRBJ1-3; 7 nucleotides match TRBD1. This CDR3 region has 16 residues. The germline V gene has CDR1 MGHRA and CDR2 YSYEKL. The V segment lost 1 base and the J segment 0 bases; nucleotides outside the gene matches: 3. This chain's CDR3 is CASSQAGTDSGNTIYF. In DNA form, the CDR3 reads TGCGCCAGCAGCCAAGCCGGGACAGACTCTGGAAACACCATATATTTT.

This rearrangement joins TRBV7-6 to TRBJ1-2, with D possibly matching TRBD1 (5 bases). The V gene lost 2 bases and the J gene lost 5 bases, with 18 bases spanning the gap. The CDR3 has 16 amino acids. The V gene's germline CDR1 is SGHVS and CDR2 FNYEAQ. DNA for the CDR3: TGTGCCAGCAGCTTAACTAAGGGCCCAGAGGGGTATGGCTACACCTTC. Protein product: CASSLTKGPEGYGYTF.

The V call is TRBV3-1 (or the pseudogene TRBV3-2), the J call TRBJ2-5; D is undetermined. The V end was cut by 5 bases, the J end by 1 base, with 8 bases between. In germline, CDR1 is LGHDT, CDR2 YNNKEL (reference sequence). The CDR3 has 13 residues. The CDR3 region has the DNA TGTGCCAGCAGCGCCCCGGGCCAAGAGACCCAGTACTTC. Amino acid sequence: CASSAPGQETQYF.

This chain links TRBV6-4 with TRBJ2-3, with 9 positions matching TRBD2. Per the germline V gene, CDR1 is MRHNA and CDR2 is SNTAGT. V shed 5 bases, J shed 3 bases, and the junction held 6 bases outside the gene matches. The CDR3 sequence is 15 residues long. The CDR3 sequence: CASSRGGGATDTQYF. CDR3 sequence (DNA): TGTGCCAGCAGTCGAGGCGGGGGGGCGACAGATACGCAGTATTTT.

This rearrangement joins TRBV28 to TRBJ2-1; maybe TRBD1 (6 bases). V lost 0 bases to trimming and J lost 4 bases, with 7 bases between them. CDR1 is MDHEN and CDR2 is SYDVKM in the germline V gene. The CDR3 runs 14 residues. CDR3 nucleotides: TGTGCCAGCAGTTTATGGACAGGATACAATGAGCAGTTCTTC. This translates into CASSLWTGYNEQFF.

This clone was seen a single time. This chain links TRBV7-2 with TRBJ2-3; D is unclear. The V end was cut by 3 bases, the J end by 6 bases, with 4 bases between. The CDR3 runs 11 residues. Germline CDR1 reads SGHTA; CDR2 reads FQGNSA. DNA for the CDR3: TGTGCCAGCAGCTTGTCGGATACGCAGTATTTT. Translated, it gives CASSLSDTQYF.

The V call is TRBV5-6, the J call TRBJ2-7; 10 nucleotides match TRBD1. The CDR3 sequence is 15 residues long. Losses at the gene ends were 0 bases for V and 6 bases for J; bases not matched to a gene: 6. Germline V gene sequence: CDR1 SGHDT, CDR2 YYEEEE. The DNA of the CDR3 is TGTGCCAGCAGCTTGGTGGGACAGGGGTTCCCCGAGCAGTACTTC. Protein: CASSLVGQGFPEQYF.